This entry concerns a single TCR beta chain. A junction boundary mismatches the germline segment, possibly from a read error. These data come from a study of tumor-infiltrating lymphocytes in primary liver carcinoma. Study context: Surgeons resected the patients' primary liver carcinomas.

It was unsorted whole blood that yielded blood RNA, and germline DNA was also extracted. From roughly 0.5 ug total RNA, TCR beta cDNA was generated with a primer in the constant region. Amplification in three nested multiplex PCR rounds with slightly modified ARM-PCR gave rise to TCR beta libraries. TRBV1-TRBV30 forward and Cbeta reverse primers drove the first two approximately 11-cycle rounds. TCRdb re-analysed the multiplex PCR reads in MiXCR, keeping a single row per CDR3 protein. The sample lists about 300,000 distinct CDR3 sequences; more than 55% were seen once. Germline assignment: CDR1 SGHDT and CDR2 YYEEEE. This CDR3 is 14 amino acids long.

The TCR originated in a man aged 35-49 years with primary liver carcinoma and hepatitis B virus infection. The chain joins TRBV5-6 to TRBJ1-2; TRBD1 is a possible D gene (6 bases). The specimen sequenced was peripheral blood. The CDR3 nucleotides are TGTGTCAGCAGCCCCTACGGGGGCGGCTATGGCTACACCTTC. Residues: CVSSPYGGGYGYTF.